This T cell receptor beta chain was sequenced during a study of blood T cells in healthy people across ages. Notes on the study in general: A greater number of naive CD4+ cells and higher diversity distinguished long-lived donors from aged donors.

Regarding this clonotype: What it recognizes is unknown. Just one base apart from a much larger clone, this may be a read error.

CDR3 length: 12 residues. From germline, CDR1 is SQVTM and CDR2 ANQGSEA. V was cut by 4 bases and J by 10 bases, with 14 bases left in between. For the second PCR, which ran for 7 to 11 cycles, a sample-barcoded 5' primer and a J-beta primer mix were used. Each CDR3 protein gets one entry after TCRdb re-called the 5' RACE reads with MiXCR. Of some 1 million distinct CDR3 sequences in the sample, less than 50% were seen once. Sample donors were healthy Caucasian individuals that came from Russia, aged roughly 6 to 95. The chain joins TRBV29-1 to TRBJ2-1, with a possible D match to TRBD1 (5 bases). The receptor was isolated from a woman in her fifties or sixties in good health. The sequenced material came from blood. The CDR3 spells CSVGEGAYEQFF. The DNA for the CDR3 is TGCAGCGTTGGCGAAGGGGCCTACGAGCAGTTCTTC.